A selection of T cell receptor beta chains follows, all from one sample in a study of blood T cells in healthy people across ages. In TCRdb, the 5' RACE reads were re-called with MiXCR into one record per CDR3 protein. The sample contains 700,000 or so distinct CDR3 sequences, 22% of which appear only once. The material sequenced was blood. Receptors originate from a man aged 65-85 years in good health. Both conserved end residues are trimmed from each CDR3. Each record gives: V gene, J gene, D gene, CDR3 protein. The D gene is left open where the match is weak.

v_call: TRBV6-5
j_call: TRBJ1-6
d_call: .
cdr3_aa: ASSYEGLTYSSPLH

v_call: TRBV5-1
j_call: TRBJ2-3
d_call: .
cdr3_aa: ASSPPRGSDTQY

v_call: TRBV20-1
j_call: TRBJ1-4
d_call: .
cdr3_aa: SASDEGATNEKLF

v_call: TRBV24-1
j_call: .
d_call: TRBD2
cdr3_aa: ATSDAGVPYNEQF

v_call: TRBV6-1
j_call: TRBJ2-1
d_call: TRBD2
cdr3_aa: ASSVRGGSYNEQF

v_call: TRBV7-2
j_call: TRBJ1-1
d_call: .
cdr3_aa: ASSLNGGSGTEAF

v_call: TRBV12-3/TRBV12-4
j_call: TRBJ2-4
d_call: .
cdr3_aa: ASSFGTGAKNIQH

v_call: TRBV7-9
j_call: TRBJ2-3
d_call: .
cdr3_aa: ASSLTRSGGPADTQY

v_call: TRBV6-5
j_call: TRBJ1-2
d_call: TRBD1
cdr3_aa: ASLPNPDRFNYGYT

v_call: TRBV12-3/TRBV12-4
j_call: TRBJ2-1
d_call: .
cdr3_aa: ASSRGLLNEQF

v_call: TRBV20-1
j_call: TRBJ2-5
d_call: TRBD2
cdr3_aa: SASRAGGGYQETQY

v_call: TRBV6-6
j_call: TRBJ2-5
d_call: .
cdr3_aa: ASSFSEYQETQY

v_call: TRBV21-1
j_call: TRBJ1-5
d_call: .
cdr3_aa: ASSKIQAGQGYSNQPQH

v_call: TRBV28
j_call: TRBJ2-7
d_call: TRBD2
cdr3_aa: ASSFGTTDSYEQY

v_call: TRBV7-3
j_call: TRBJ2-7
d_call: TRBD1
cdr3_aa: ASSESGTGLYEQY

v_call: TRBV12-3/TRBV12-4
j_call: TRBJ1-1
d_call: .
cdr3_aa: ASRGLEGEAF

v_call: TRBV20-1
j_call: TRBJ2-3
d_call: TRBD2
cdr3_aa: SVPSGRGSDTQY

v_call: TRBV5-1
j_call: TRBJ2-7
d_call: .
cdr3_aa: ASRLAPTYEQY

v_call: TRBV7-9
j_call: TRBJ2-3
d_call: .
cdr3_aa: ASSLGPEVVGQY

v_call: TRBV5-1
j_call: TRBJ2-1
d_call: TRBD2
cdr3_aa: ASSLAPSGTLNEQF

v_call: TRBV20-1
j_call: TRBJ1-1
d_call: .
cdr3_aa: SPRINTEAF

v_call: TRBV19
j_call: TRBJ1-2
d_call: TRBD1
cdr3_aa: ASNFRQGTTNYGYT

v_call: TRBV7-2
j_call: TRBJ1-1
d_call: .
cdr3_aa: ASSNYRDEAF

v_call: TRBV5-1
j_call: TRBJ1-6
d_call: .
cdr3_aa: ASSLESSSSPLH

v_call: TRBV7-2
j_call: TRBJ2-1
d_call: .
cdr3_aa: ASSPGQYLNEQF

v_call: TRBV5-1
j_call: TRBJ1-1
d_call: .
cdr3_aa: ASSLYFSGDTEAF